These 16 T cell receptor beta chains were all obtained from the same sample, sequenced in a study of T cell changes during pregnancy in multiple sclerosis. The assay was immunoSEQ multiplex PCR, and TCRdb's table has in-frame clones only and misses some. The data contain around 63,000 clones, 80% to 95% of them singletons. This sample comprised peripheral blood, obtained in the third trimester of pregnancy. These receptors were collected from a female donor in good health, enrolled as a control in a pregnancy study.

This chain links TRBV7-8 with TRBJ1-1; 7 bases align to TRBD1. The ends lost 0 bases at V and 1 base at J; junction bases unmatched: 8. Germline CDR1 reads SGHVS; CDR2 reads FQNEAQ. The CDR3 consists of 17 residues. The CDR3 loop reads CASSLALQGVGNTEAFF. CDR3 nucleotides: TGTGCCAGCAGCTTAGCGCTCCAGGGGGTTGGGAACACTGAAGCTTTCTTT.

The rearrangement joins TRBV12-5 to TRBJ2-5, with a tentative D call TRBD2 (7 bases). The germline CDR1 and CDR2 sequences are LGHNT and FRNRAP. V was shortened by 5 bases and J by 5 bases, with 12 bases between the two germline ends. CDR3 length equals 13 residues. This CDR3 reads CASGRGGAETQYF. DNA of the CDR3: TGTGCTAGTGGTAGAGGGGGGGCTGAGACCCAGTACTTC.

The rearrangement uses TRBV7-6 and TRBJ1-5; 7 bases match TRBD1. The CDR3 has 16 residues. The germline gives CDR1 SGHVS, CDR2 FNYEAQ. Unmatched junction bases numbered 8, after V lost 2 bases and J lost 4 bases. The CDR3 DNA follows: TGTGCCAGCAGCTTATTGCCCGCCAGGGGGAATCAGCCCCAGCATTTT. Residues: CASSLLPARGNQPQHF.

The chain uses TRBV15 and TRBJ1-5, with D maybe TRBD1 (6 bases). V lost 1 base and J 0 bases, leaving 13 bases between the germline ends. Per germline, CDR1 LNHNV and CDR2 YYDKDF (reference sequence). The length of the CDR3 is 17 residues. The CDR3 is CATSRGSGGASNQPQHF. The DNA of the CDR3 is TGTGCCACCAGCAGAGGGTCCGGGGGGGCTAGCAATCAGCCCCAGCATTTT.

CDR3 residues: CASLDLLYEQYF. CDR3 DNA sequence: TGTGCCAGCCTGGACTTGCTCTACGAGCAGTACTTC. This sequence joins TRBV10-3 and TRBJ2-7; D may be TRBD2 (5 bases). Trimming pared 10 bases from V and 3 bases from J, leaving 13 bases between. CDR3 size: 12 residues. Germline V gene data show CDR1 as ENHRY and CDR2 as SYGVKD.

This chain joins TRBV6-5 and TRBJ1-1; TRBD1 might be the D (5 bases). Looked up from germline, CDR1 is MNHEY and CDR2 is SVGAGI. The V gene lost 10 bases and the J gene lost 5 bases, with 11 bases spanning the gap. The CDR3 totals 11 residues. This CDR3 is CATMRGTEAFF. DNA of the CDR3: TGTGCCACCATGCGGGGGACTGAAGCTTTCTTT.

V and J are TRBV7-6 and TRBJ2-3; 12 bases align to TRBD2. The CDR3 is 22 residues long. Germline V gives CDR1 SGHVS, CDR2 FNYEAQ. The trim removed 1 base at V and 0 bases at J, leaving 17 bases unmatched. The CDR3 DNA is TGTGCCAGCAGCTTAGATATAGCCCTACTAGCGGGGGGCAGAGATAGCACAGATACGCAGTATTTT. Translated: CASSLDIALLAGGRDSTDTQYF.

The chain recombines TRBV5-6 with TRBJ2-7, with D maybe TRBD2 (5 bases). The CDR3 spans 14 residues. Germline CDR1 is SGHDT and CDR2 is YYEEEE. Trimming removed 4 bases from V and 0 bases from J, with 11 bases in between. For the CDR3, the DNA is TGTGCCAGCAGCGCCGGGGATCTCTCCTACGAGCAGTACTTC. Encoded protein: CASSAGDLSYEQYF.

The chain links TRBV2 to TRBJ2-2; the match to TRBD2 covers 9 bases. The CDR3 is 16 residues long. Germline V CDR1 and CDR2: SNHLY, FYNNEI. Trimming cost V 2 bases and J 1 base; bases outside gene matches: 2. This chain's CDR3 is CASSERLAVNTGELFF. The CDR3 nucleotides read TGTGCCAGCAGTGAACGACTAGCGGTGAACACCGGGGAGCTGTTTTTT.

The chain links TRBV15 to TRBJ1-5, with no clear D. Germline V CDR1 and CDR2: LNHNV, YYDKDF (reference sequence). Trimming stripped 4 bases from V and 0 bases from J, with 10 bases between. The CDR3 contains 15 residues. The CDR3: CATSIGEYSNQPQHF. The CDR3 nucleotides read TGTGCCACCAGCATAGGAGAATATAGCAATCAGCCCCAGCATTTT.

This clone was observed a single time. The chain uses TRBV18 and TRBJ2-6, with 8 bases that match TRBD1. J gave up 0 bases and V 6 bases, and 7 bases lay outside the gene matches. The CDR3 loop spans 17 amino acids. The germline V gene encodes CDR1 KGHSH and CDR2 LQKENI. The CDR3 here is CASSQGTGVSGANVLTF. In nucleotides, the CDR3 is TGTGCCAGCTCGCAAGGGACAGGAGTCTCTGGGGCCAACGTCCTGACTTTC. Full variable domain (remainder filled in from reference TRBV18 and TRBJ2-6): NAGVMQNPRHLVRRRGQEARLRCSPMKGHSHVYWYRQLPEEGLKFMVYLQKENIIDESGMPKERFSAEFPKEGPSILRIQQVVRGDSAAYFCASSQGTGVSGANVLTFGAGSRLTVL.

CDR3 DNA sequence: TGTGCCAGCAGCACTAGCGGGACCTTATACAATGAGCAGTTCTTC. Translation: CASSTSGTLYNEQFF. This chain links TRBV9 with TRBJ2-1, with 10 bases that match TRBD2. The CDR3 is 15 amino acids. Germline lookup yields CDR1 SGDLS and CDR2 YYNGEE. The J segment lost 4 bases and the V segment lost 4 bases, leaving 5 bases of the junction unmatched.

V gene TRBV30 combines with J gene TRBJ2-2; tentative D call: TRBD2 (5 bases). This CDR3 has 17 amino acids. The germline CDR1 and CDR2 sequences are GTSNPN and SVGIG (reference sequence). The ends were cut back, 3 bases at V and 1 base at J, with 18 bases in the middle. In nucleotides, the CDR3 is TGTGCCTGGAGACCCCCCGCGGGTAGGAAGAACACCGGGGAGCTGTTTTTT. It translates to CAWRPPAGRKNTGELFF.

V usage is TRBV18 and J usage is TRBJ2-1; D may be TRBD1 (5 bases). CDR3 length: 15 amino acids. V lost 3 bases and J 1 base, leaving 10 bases between the germline ends. CDR1 and CDR2 from the germline V gene are KGHSH and LQKENI. CDR3 protein: CASSPSTVSYNEQFF. DNA of the CDR3: TGTGCCAGCTCACCGTCGACAGTTTCCTACAATGAGCAGTTCTTC. The whole variable domain, remainder taken from reference TRBV18 and TRBJ2-1, is NAGVMQNPRHLVRRRGQEARLRCSPMKGHSHVYWYRQLPEEGLKFMVYLQKENIIDESGMPKERFSAEFPKEGPSILRIQQVVRGDSAAYFCASSPSTVSYNEQFFGPGTRLTVL.

The V gene is TRBV9, the J gene TRBJ2-7, with 7 bases lining up with TRBD1. This CDR3 has 15 residues. The J segment lost 3 bases and the V segment lost 3 bases, leaving 9 bases of the junction unmatched. Germline assignment: CDR1 SGDLS and CDR2 YYNGEE. The CDR3 DNA is TGTGCCAGCAGCGCCCACAGGGGTCCCAGCTACGAGCAGTACTTC. This translates into CASSAHRGPSYEQYF.

The chain uses TRBV4-3 and TRBJ1-2; TRBD1 matches at 8 bases. The junction had 7 bases not matched to a gene; V was cut back by 0 bases and J by 4 bases. Germline V gives CDR1 LGHNA, CDR2 YSLEER. The CDR3 consists of 16 residues. The CDR3 bases are TGCGCCAGCAGCCAAGAGGAACAGGGGGGCGCCTATGGCTACACCTTC. Translation gives CASSQEEQGGAYGYTF.